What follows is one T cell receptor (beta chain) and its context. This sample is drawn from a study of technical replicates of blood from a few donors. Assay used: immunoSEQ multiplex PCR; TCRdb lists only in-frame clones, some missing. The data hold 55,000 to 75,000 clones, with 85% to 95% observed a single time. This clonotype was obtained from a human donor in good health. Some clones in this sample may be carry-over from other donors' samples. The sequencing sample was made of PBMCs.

CDR3: CASSQGASGRDGQYF. The CDR3 DNA reads as TGTGCCAGCAGCCAAGGGGCTAGCGGGAGGGACGGGCAGTACTTC. The chain is built from TRBV4-2 and TRBJ2-7; 12 bases map to TRBD2. The CDR3 covers 15 residues. CDR1 is LGHNA, CDR2 YNFKEQ, per germline. J gave up 9 bases and V 1 base, and 7 bases lay outside the gene matches.